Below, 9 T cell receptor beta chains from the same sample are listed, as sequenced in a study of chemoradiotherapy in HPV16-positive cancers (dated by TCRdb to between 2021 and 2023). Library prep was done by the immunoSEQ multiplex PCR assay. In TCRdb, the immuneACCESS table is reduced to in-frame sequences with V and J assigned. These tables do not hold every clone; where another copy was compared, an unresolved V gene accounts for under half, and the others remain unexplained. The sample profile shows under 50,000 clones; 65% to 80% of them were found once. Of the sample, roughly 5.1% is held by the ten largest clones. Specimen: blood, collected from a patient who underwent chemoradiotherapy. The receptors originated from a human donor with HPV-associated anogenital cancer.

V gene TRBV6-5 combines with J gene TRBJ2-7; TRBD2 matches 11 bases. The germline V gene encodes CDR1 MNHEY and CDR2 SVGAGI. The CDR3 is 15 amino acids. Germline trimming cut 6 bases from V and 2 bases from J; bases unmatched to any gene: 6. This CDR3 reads CASSWGTSGTYEQYF. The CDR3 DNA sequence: TGTGCCAGCAGCTGGGGGACTAGCGGCACCTACGAGCAGTACTTC.

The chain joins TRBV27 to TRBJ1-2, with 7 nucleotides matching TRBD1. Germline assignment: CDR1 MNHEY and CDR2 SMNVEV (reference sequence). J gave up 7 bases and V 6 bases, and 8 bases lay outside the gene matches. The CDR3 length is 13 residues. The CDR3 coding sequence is TGTGCCAGCAGGCTGACAGGGAGGGCTGGCTACACCTTC. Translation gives CASRLTGRAGYTF.

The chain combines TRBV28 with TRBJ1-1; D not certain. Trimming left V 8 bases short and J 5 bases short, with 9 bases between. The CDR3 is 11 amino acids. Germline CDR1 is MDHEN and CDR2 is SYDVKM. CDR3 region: CASGGFTEAFF. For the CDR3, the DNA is TGTGCCAGCGGAGGGTTTACTGAAGCTTTCTTT. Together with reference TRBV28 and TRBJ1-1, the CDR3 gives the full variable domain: DVKVTQSSRYLVKRTGEKVFLECVQDMDHENMFWYRQDPGLGLRLIYFSYDVKMKEKGDIPEGYSVSREKKERFSLILESASTNQTSMYLCASGGFTEAFFGQGTRLTVV.

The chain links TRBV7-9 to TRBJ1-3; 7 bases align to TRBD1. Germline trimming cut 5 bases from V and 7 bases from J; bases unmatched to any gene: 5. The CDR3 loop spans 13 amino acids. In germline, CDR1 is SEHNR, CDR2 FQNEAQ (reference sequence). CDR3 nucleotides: TGTGCCAGCAGCCCGACAGGGCCCAACACCATATATTTT. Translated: CASSPTGPNTIYF.

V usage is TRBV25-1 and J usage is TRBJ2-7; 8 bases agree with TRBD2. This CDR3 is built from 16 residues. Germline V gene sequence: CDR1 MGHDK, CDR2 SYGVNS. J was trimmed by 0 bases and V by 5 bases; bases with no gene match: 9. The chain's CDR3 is CASSPRGGSSSYEQYF. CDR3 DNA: TGTGCCAGCAGTCCTCGGGGGGGCTCAAGCTCCTACGAGCAGTACTTC.

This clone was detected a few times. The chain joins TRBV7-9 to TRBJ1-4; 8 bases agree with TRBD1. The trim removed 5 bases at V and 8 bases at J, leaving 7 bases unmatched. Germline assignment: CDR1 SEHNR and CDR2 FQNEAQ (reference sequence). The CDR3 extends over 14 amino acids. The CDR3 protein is CASSPGTGVEKLFF. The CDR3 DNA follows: TGTGCCAGCAGCCCCGGGACAGGAGTCGAAAAACTGTTTTTT.

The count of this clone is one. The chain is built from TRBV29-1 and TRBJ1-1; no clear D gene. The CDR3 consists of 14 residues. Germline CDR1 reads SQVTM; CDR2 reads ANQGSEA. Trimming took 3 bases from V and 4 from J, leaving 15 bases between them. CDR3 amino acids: CSVDSLAGTTEAFF. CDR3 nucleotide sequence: TGCAGCGTTGACTCCCTGGCAGGCACCACTGAAGCTTTCTTT.

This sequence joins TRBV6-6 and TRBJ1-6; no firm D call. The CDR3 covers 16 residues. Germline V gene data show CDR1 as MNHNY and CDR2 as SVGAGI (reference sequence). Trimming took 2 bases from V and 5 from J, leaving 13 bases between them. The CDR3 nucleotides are TGTGCCAGCAGTTACCCGGCAGGCGGGGATAATTCACCCCTCCACTTT. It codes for CASSYPAGGDNSPLHF.

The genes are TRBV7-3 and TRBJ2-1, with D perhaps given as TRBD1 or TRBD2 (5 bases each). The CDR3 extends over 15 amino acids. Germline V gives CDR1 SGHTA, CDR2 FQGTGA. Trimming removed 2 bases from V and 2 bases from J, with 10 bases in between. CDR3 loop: CASSLGTATYNEQFF. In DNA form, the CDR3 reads TGTGCCAGCAGCTTAGGGACGGCAACCTACAATGAGCAGTTCTTC.